A selection of T cell receptor beta chains follows, all from one sample in a study of T cells after yellow fever vaccination. One entry per CDR3 protein, called by TCRdb with MiXCR from the 5' RACE reads. The sample shows about 330,000 distinct CDR3 sequences, around 8.1% of them seen only once. The material was PBMCs, obtained 45 days after the first yellow fever vaccination. The receptor set was obtained from a young man who received the YFV17D yellow fever vaccine. The CDR3 runs from the conserved cysteine through the conserved F or W. A D gene is named only where the DNA matches it firmly. Only some rows state a clone size, as once, few, many or a class for expanded clones.

size | D | J | V | CDR3 | DNA
many | TRBD2 | TRBJ2-1 | TRBV7-2 | CASSTSGGAYNEQFF | TGTGCCAGCAGCACTAGCGGGGGGGCCTACAATGAGCAGTTCTTC
- | TRBD1 | TRBJ1-1 | TRBV14 | CASSQGVRRDRGTNTEAFF | TGTGCCAGCAGCCAAGGCGTTCGCCGGGACAGGGGAACTAACACTGAAGCTTTCTTT
- | - | TRBJ2-5 | TRBV7-2 | CASSLGGQSKTQYF | TGTGCCAGCAGCTTAGGGGGGCAGAGTAAGACCCAGTACTTC
many | - | TRBJ1-2 | TRBV7-2 | CASSLGLSPSSWGYTF | TGTGCCAGCAGCTTAGGTCTCAGTCCGTCTTCATGGGGCTACACCTTC
- | - | TRBJ1-4 | TRBV5-1 | CASSLDGNEKLFF | TGCGCCAGCAGCTTGGACGGTAATGAAAAACTGTTTTTT
few | - | TRBJ2-6 | TRBV12-3/TRBV12-4 | CASSSGGTTGANVLTF | TGTGCCAGCAGTTCTGGAGGGACAACTGGGGCCAACGTCCTGACTTTC
many | TRBD1 | TRBJ1-2 | TRBV5-1 | CASSFYADRDLILGQYGYTF | TGCGCCAGCAGCTTCTATGCGGACAGGGACCTGATTCTTGGGCAATATGGCTACACCTTC
few | - | TRBJ1-2 | TRBV5-6 | CASSRGRGGDGYTF | TGTGCCAGCAGCCGAGGTCGAGGAGGGGATGGCTACACCTTC
few | TRBD2 | TRBJ2-1 | TRBV7-3 | CASSSASGGAGVF | TGTGCCAGCAGCTCTGCTAGCGGGGGGGCCGGAGTCTTC
few | TRBD2 | TRBJ2-5 | TRBV7-2 | CASSFRLADQETQYF | TGTGCCAGCAGCTTTCGGCTAGCGGACCAAGAGACCCAGTACTTC
many | - | TRBJ2-3 | TRBV3-1 | CASSPAAPIGDTQYF | TGTGCCAGCAGCCCGGCAGCCCCGATTGGGGATACGCAGTATTTT
many | - | TRBJ1-6 | TRBV6-5 | CASSPTDRRNSPLHF | TGTGCCAGCAGTCCAACCGACAGGAGGAATTCACCCCTCCACTTT
few | - | TRBJ1-6 | TRBV6-1 | CASSEAGNSPLHF | TGTGCCAGCAGTGAAGCCGGCAATTCACCCCTCCACTTT
- | TRBD1 | TRBJ1-5 | TRBV20-1 | CSAGDRGSNQPQHF | TGCAGTGCTGGAGACAGGGGTAGCAATCAGCCCCAGCATTTT
- | TRBD1 | TRBJ1-1 | TRBV3-1 | CASSQGDRVPEAFF | TGTGCCAGCAGCCAAGGGGACAGGGTGCCTGAAGCTTTCTTT
few | - | TRBJ2-3 | TRBV7-2 | CASSLVAGFTDTQYF | TGTGCCAGCAGCTTAGTTGCAGGTTTCACAGATACGCAGTATTTT
few | - | TRBJ2-1 | TRBV19 | CASSMVLARDEQFF | TGTGCCAGTAGTATGGTCCTGGCACGCGATGAGCAGTTCTTC
few | TRBD1 | TRBJ2-2 | TRBV5-1 | CASSLLQGVSGELFF | TGCGCCAGCAGCTTGTTACAGGGGGTATCCGGGGAGCTGTTTTTT
- | - | TRBJ2-2 | TRBV7-8 | CASRLEGGNFGELFF | TGTGCCAGCAGACTCGAGGGGGGAAATTTTGGGGAGCTGTTTTTT
- | - | TRBJ1-3 | TRBV19 | CASSIVSSGNTIYF | TGTGCCAGTAGTATAGTGAGCTCTGGAAACACCATATATTTT
few | - | TRBJ2-1 | TRBV7-7 | CASSLAPSRSVEQFF | TGTGCTAGCAGCTTAGCTCCAAGCCGGTCTGTTGAGCAGTTCTTC
- | - | TRBJ2-3 | TRBV30 | CAWSVQRDTQYF | TGTGCCTGGAGTGTTCAACGAGATACGCAGTATTTT
- | - | TRBJ2-1 | TRBV7-9 | CATGKFPAIWQFF | TGTGCCACCGGGAAGTTCCCTGCAATTTGGCAGTTCTTC
few | - | TRBJ2-3 | TRBV18 | CASSPDPQDTQYF | TGTGCCAGCTCCCCCGACCCGCAGGATACGCAGTATTTT
few | - | TRBJ1-1 | TRBV30 | CAWSRGSDTEAFF | TGTGCCTGGAGTCGGGGGAGCGACACTGAAGCTTTCTTT
few | - | TRBJ1-2 | TRBV2 | CASRGWDYGYTF | TGTGCCAGCAGGGGATGGGACTATGGCTACACCTTC
few | - | TRBJ2-1 | TRBV7-2 | CASSSNPATEQFF | TGTGCCAGCAGCTCTAACCCAGCTACTGAGCAGTTCTTC
few | - | TRBJ2-7 | TRBV5-1 | CASSADSLYEQYF | TGCGCCAGCAGCGCTGACAGTCTCTACGAGCAGTACTTC
few | TRBD1 | TRBJ1-1 | TRBV6-2/TRBV6-3 | CASSWPEETGRNTEAFF | TGTGCCAGCAGTTGGCCAGAAGAGACAGGGAGGAACACTGAAGCTTTCTTT
few | TRBD2 | TRBJ2-7 | TRBV13 | CASSPRGGPTYEQYF | TGTGCCAGCAGCCCCCGGGGGGGCCCAACCTACGAGCAGTACTTC
few | TRBD2 | TRBJ2-2 | TRBV4-3 | CASSQDIGGTSGATGELFF | TGCGCCAGCAGCCAAGATATTGGCGGGACTAGCGGGGCCACCGGGGAGCTGTTTTTT
many | - | TRBJ1-1 | TRBV20-1 | CSAATANTEAFF | TGCAGTGCTGCCACAGCGAACACTGAAGCTTTCTTT
- | - | TRBJ1-2 | TRBV5-1 | CASRPDSGTDGYTF | TGCGCCAGCAGGCCGGACTCAGGGACCGATGGCTACACCTTC
- | - | TRBJ2-2 | TRBV11-1 | CASSLPGGLDTGELFF | TGTGCCAGCAGCTTACCCGGGGGCCTAGACACCGGGGAGCTGTTTTTT
many | - | TRBJ1-1 | TRBV18 | CASSPPSREAFF | TGTGCCAGCTCACCGCCGAGTAGGGAAGCTTTCTTT
- | - | TRBJ2-1 | TRBV14 | CASSQMLGSYNEQFF | TGTGCCAGCAGCCAGATGTTGGGCTCCTACAATGAGCAGTTCTTC
few | TRBD1 | TRBJ2-2 | TRBV11-3 | CASSSALFRTGVSKKTGELFF | TGTGCCAGCAGCTCCGCTTTGTTCCGGACAGGGGTTAGTAAGAAGACCGGGGAGCTGTTTTTT
- | TRBD2 | TRBJ2-1 | TRBV11-2 | CASSLDRRGGLRDEQFF | TGTGCCAGCAGCTTAGATCGACGGGGGGGCCTTAGGGATGAGCAGTTCTTC
few | - | TRBJ2-5 | TRBV6-6 | CASTYRVTETQYF | TGTGCCAGCACCTACAGGGTGACGGAGACCCAGTACTTC
few | - | TRBJ2-3 | TRBV7-2 | CASSLRGRDADTQYF | TGTGCCAGCAGCTTAAGAGGCAGGGATGCAGATACGCAGTATTTT